Shown below are 31 T cell receptor beta chains from a single sample sequenced in a study of cytomegalovirus exposure and HLA in healthy donors (dated by TCRdb to 2017 to 2019). Library generation was performed with the immunoSEQ multiplex PCR assay. The table was pulled from immuneACCESS by TCRdb, which kept in-frame rearrangements only. Such tables lose some clones; where checked, under half of the loss comes from unresolved V genes, and the rest has no known cause. A total of roughly 300,000 clones appear in this sample, around 87% of them only once. The ten largest clones take up approximately 0.9% of the sample. The sequencing sample was made of PBMCs. The receptors were sampled from a woman younger than 30 in good health and CMV-seronegative.

This clone was found a few times. The gene calls are TRBV16 and TRBJ2-2; D may be TRBD1 (5 bases). V gave up 2 bases and J gave up 5 bases, with 9 bases separating them. CDR3 length: 14 amino acids. Germline loops: CDR1 KGHSY, CDR2 FQNENV. The chain's CDR3 is CASSQQQGTGELFF. DNA for the CDR3: TGTGCCAGCAGCCAACAGCAGGGAACCGGGGAGCTGTTTTTT.

This chain connects TRBV28 to TRBJ1-2, with a possible D match to TRBD1 (6 bases). The CDR3 is 14 residues long. Trimming removed 4 bases at V and 4 bases at J, with 13 bases between. Looked up from germline, CDR1 is MDHEN and CDR2 is SYDVKM. The CDR3 loop reads CASSWTESFYGYTF. In DNA, the CDR3 is TGTGCCAGCAGTTGGACAGAGAGTTTCTATGGCTACACCTTC.

The V gene is TRBV7-2, the J gene TRBJ2-7; 9 bases agree with TRBD1. V trimming: 5 bases; J trimming: 1 base; junction bases outside the gene matches: 6. CDR1 is SGHTA, CDR2 FQGNSA, per germline. This CDR3 comprises 15 residues. The CDR3 reads CASSPVGQGSYEQYF. The CDR3 DNA is TGTGCCAGCAGCCCAGTAGGACAGGGGTCCTACGAGCAGTACTTC.

CDR3 protein: CASSLVSGSRTDTQYF. The CDR3 DNA follows: TGTGCCAGCAGCTTAGTGTCCGGGAGTAGGACAGATACGCAGTATTTT. This chain connects TRBV7-2 to TRBJ2-3; D might be TRBD2 (6 bases). Trimming left V 1 base short and J 3 bases short, with 14 bases between. CDR3 size: 16 residues. Germline V lookup: CDR1 SGHTA, CDR2 FQGNSA. The complete variable domain, with remaining parts taken from reference TRBV7-2 and TRBJ2-3, reads GAGVSQSPSNKVTEKGKDVELRCDPISGHTALYWYRQSLGQGLEFLIYFQGNSAPDKSGLPSDRFSAERTGGSVSTLTIQRTQQEDSAVYLCASSLVSGSRTDTQYFGPGTRLTVL.

The table lists this clone with a few counts. The V call is TRBV28, the J call TRBJ1-2; unclear D gene. Germline lookup yields CDR1 MDHEN and CDR2 SYDVKM. The CDR3 is 11 residues long. V lost 4 bases and J lost 4, with 4 bases in between. CDR3 amino acids: CASSSPYGYTF. The CDR3 nucleotides read TGTGCCAGCAGTTCTCCCTATGGCTACACCTTC.

V is TRBV27 and J is TRBJ2-3; the match to TRBD2 covers 7 bases. CDR1 and CDR2 (germline): MNHEY, SMNVEV (reference sequence). The CDR3 consists of 17 residues. V gave up 5 bases and J gave up 1 base; unmatched junction bases: 12. The CDR3 region is CASSAKLALGGTDTQYF. The DNA of the CDR3 is TGTGCCAGCAGTGCAAAACTAGCGCTCGGGGGCACAGATACGCAGTATTTT.

The genes are TRBV5-1 and TRBJ2-1; 10 nucleotides agree with TRBD2. Per the germline V gene, CDR1 is SGHRS and CDR2 is YFSETQ. The CDR3 loop spans 16 amino acids. V trimming: 5 bases; J trimming: 9 bases; junction bases outside the gene matches: 14. CDR3 sequence: CASSPVVTSGIGEQFF. The CDR3 coding sequence is TGCGCCAGCAGTCCCGTAGTTACTAGCGGGATAGGTGAGCAGTTCTTC.

This sequence joins TRBV7-2 and TRBJ2-7, with TRBD2 matching 7 bases. The CDR3 has 15 residues. The ends lost 6 bases at V and 1 base at J; junction bases unmatched: 9. Looked up from germline, CDR1 is SGHTA and CDR2 is FQGNSA. CDR3: CASSTIAGGSYEQYF. DNA for the CDR3: TGTGCCAGCAGTACTATAGCGGGTGGGTCCTACGAGCAGTACTTC.

The V gene is TRBV19, the J gene TRBJ1-1; D remains unclear. The ends were cut back, 5 bases at V and 4 bases at J, with 17 bases in the middle. Looked up from germline, CDR1 is LNHDA and CDR2 is SQIVND (reference sequence). The CDR3 is 15 amino acids. CDR3: CASSLIQARLTEAFF. CDR3 nucleotides: TGTGCCAGTAGTTTGATACAAGCTCGACTCACTGAAGCTTTCTTT.

The V and J genes are TRBV4-3 and TRBJ1-1; maybe TRBD1 (6 bases). Germline V lookup: CDR1 LGHNA, CDR2 YSLEER. This CDR3 spans 14 amino acids. The ends were cut back, 4 bases at V and 3 bases at J, with 12 bases in the middle. In nucleotides, the CDR3 is TGCGCCAGCAGCCGAAGGGGGGGCGACACTGAAGCTTTCTTT. It is translated as CASSRRGGDTEAFF.

The chain is built from TRBV7-9 and TRBJ1-4; 8 nucleotides agree with TRBD1. V was pared by 6 bases and J by 3 bases, with 6 bases of the junction left unmatched. The CDR3 runs 15 residues. Germline V CDR1 and CDR2: SEHNR, FQNEAQ (reference sequence). CDR3 coding DNA: TGTGCCAGCAGTTCCAGGGGGCAGGCTAATGAAAAACTGTTTTTT. It specifies CASSSRGQANEKLFF.

This sequence joins TRBV28 and TRBJ2-1; 12 nucleotides line up with TRBD2. Trimming at V came to 6 bases and at J to 0 bases, leaving 6 bases not matched to a gene. Germline V gives CDR1 MDHEN, CDR2 SYDVKM. The CDR3 has 17 residues. CDR3 bases: TGTGCCAGCAGCTCCGGACTAGCGGGACTCTCCTACAATGAGCAGTTCTTC. Its protein product is CASSSGLAGLSYNEQFF.

The rearrangement uses TRBV7-3 and TRBJ2-5, with 7 bases identical to TRBD1. Germline V lookup: CDR1 SGHTA, CDR2 FQGTGA. CDR3 length: 13 residues. V shed 4 bases, J shed 2 bases, and the junction held 1 base outside the gene matches. The CDR3 reads CASSWGQQETQYF. CDR3 bases: TGTGCCAGCAGCTGGGGACAGCAAGAGACCCAGTACTTC.

The V and J genes are TRBV28 and TRBJ1-1; 8 positions agree with TRBD1. V gave up 6 bases and J gave up 5 bases; unmatched junction bases: 8. In germline, CDR1 is MDHEN, CDR2 SYDVKM. This CDR3 region has 14 residues. CDR3 loop: CASRILQGATEAFF. DNA for the CDR3: TGTGCCAGCAGAATTCTTCAGGGGGCGACTGAAGCTTTCTTT.

The CDR3 is CASSLAPGRTGVRETQYF. CDR3 DNA sequence: TGCGCCAGCAGCTTGGCCCCGGGGAGGACAGGGGTAAGGGAGACCCAGTACTTC. J is TRBJ2-5 and V is TRBV5-1; 9 bases are shared with TRBD1. V was clipped by 0 bases and J by 5 bases; unmatched bases: 14. Germline loops: CDR1 SGHRS, CDR2 YFSETQ. This CDR3 is built from 18 residues.

This chain joins TRBV28 and TRBJ2-3; 7 positions match TRBD2. V shed 5 bases, J shed 3 bases, and the junction held 11 bases outside the gene matches. Germline loops: CDR1 MDHEN, CDR2 SYDVKM. This CDR3 comprises 16 residues. The CDR3 loop is CASSVPGTTQTDTQYF. Here the CDR3 DNA reads TGTGCCAGCAGTGTACCCGGGACTACGCAGACAGATACGCAGTATTTT.

This clone was counted only a few times. The chain has TRBV25-1 and TRBJ2-7; weak D call: TRBD1 (6 bases). Germline lookup yields CDR1 MGHDK and CDR2 SYGVNS. The CDR3 covers 13 residues. Trimming removed 6 bases at V and 4 bases at J, with 13 bases between. The CDR3 sequence is CASSAQGTYEQYF. Here the CDR3 DNA reads TGTGCCAGCAGCGCTCAAGGGACATACGAGCAGTACTTC.

This rearrangement joins TRBV28 to TRBJ2-1; TRBD2 aligns across 13 bases. The CDR3 has 18 amino acids. Germline V gene lookup returns CDR1 MDHEN and CDR2 SYDVKM. Trimming cost V 6 bases and J 0 bases; bases outside gene matches: 8. CDR3 bases: TGTGCCAGCAGCACACAGGGACTAGCGGGAAGCTCCTACAATGAGCAGTTCTTC. Translation gives CASSTQGLAGSSYNEQFF.

There are a few counts of this clone. The chain joins TRBV4-2 to TRBJ2-1, with a weak D call TRBD2 (6 bases). Trimming left V 4 bases short and J 7 bases short, with 11 bases between. CDR3 length equals 13 residues. Germline V gene lookup returns CDR1 LGHNA and CDR2 YNFKEQ. CDR3 coding DNA: TGTGCCAGCAGCCCGGGAGTTACTAATGAGCAGTTCTTC. The encoded protein is CASSPGVTNEQFF.

The genes are TRBV6-4 and TRBJ2-2; TRBD2 is a possible D gene (5 bases). The V gene lost 4 bases and the J gene lost 2 bases, with 8 bases spanning the gap. Per the germline V gene, CDR1 is MRHNA and CDR2 is SNTAGT. The CDR3 loop spans 14 amino acids. In nucleotides, the CDR3 is TGTGCCAGCAGTGTGGGAGATAACACCGGGGAGCTGTTTTTT. It codes for CASSVGDNTGELFF.

The V and J genes are TRBV28 and TRBJ1-2; D possibly corresponds to TRBD1 (5 bases). Trimming removed 6 bases from V and 8 bases from J, with 19 bases in between. CDR3 length: 14 amino acids. The germline gives CDR1 MDHEN, CDR2 SYDVKM. CDR3 protein: CASSQHRLPHGYTF. The CDR3 DNA reads TGTGCCAGCAGCCAACACAGGCTACCCCACGGCTACACCTTC.

This chain uses TRBV10-3 with TRBJ1-4, with D tentatively TRBD1 (5 bases). V gave up 3 bases and J gave up 8 bases, with 16 bases separating them. CDR3 length: 15 amino acids. Germline V lookup: CDR1 ENHRY, CDR2 SYGVKD. CDR3 DNA: TGTGCCATCAGTGATCCTGCCAGGGCCGAAGAAAAACTGTTTTTT. It encodes CAISDPARAEEKLFF.

The CDR3 DNA reads TGTGCCAGCAGCTTTAGGCAGGGGGATACGGACTATGGCTACACCTTC. Translating gives CASSFRQGDTDYGYTF. This rearrangement joins TRBV7-2 to TRBJ1-2; TRBD1 agrees at 7 bases. Germline trimming cut 3 bases from V and 3 bases from J; bases unmatched to any gene: 10. The CDR3 extends over 16 amino acids. Germline CDR1 and CDR2: SGHTA and FQGNSA.

This chain links TRBV11-2 with TRBJ1-1; 11 bases are shared with TRBD1. CDR3 length: 13 amino acids. The trim removed 3 bases at V and 8 bases at J, leaving 2 bases unmatched. Germline values: CDR1 SGHAT, CDR2 FQNNGV. CDR3 amino acids: CASSLDRGQEAFF. For the CDR3, the DNA is TGTGCCAGCAGCTTGGACAGGGGGCAGGAAGCTTTCTTT.

J is TRBJ2-7 and V is TRBV2; TRBD2 might be the D (6 bases). CDR1 and CDR2 from the germline V gene are SNHLY and FYNNEI. The CDR3 consists of 13 residues. The ends were cut back, 10 bases at V and 6 bases at J, with 19 bases in the middle. CDR3 nucleotide sequence: TGTGCCACCACTAGCAGGCGGGGCTCCGAGCAGTACTTC. Translated: CATTSRRGSEQYF.

The genes are TRBV19 and TRBJ2-7; TRBD2 matches 10 bases. Germline CDR1 is LNHDA and CDR2 is SQIVND (reference sequence). The trim removed 9 bases at V and 0 bases at J, leaving 2 bases unmatched. The CDR3 extends over 13 amino acids. CDR3 sequence: CASRLAGSYEQYF. In DNA form, the CDR3 reads TGTGCCAGCAGACTAGCGGGCTCCTACGAGCAGTACTTC.

Only one count was recorded for this clone. This sequence joins TRBV27 and TRBJ1-1; D not resolved. CDR3 length: 12 amino acids. The germline gives CDR1 MNHEY, CDR2 SMNVEV (reference sequence). Trimming pared 6 bases from V and 4 bases from J, leaving 9 bases between. The chain's CDR3 is CASSFSGTEAFF. In DNA form, the CDR3 reads TGTGCCAGCAGCTTCTCCGGCACTGAAGCTTTCTTT.

The chain links TRBV2 to TRBJ2-5; unclear D gene. V dropped 6 bases and J dropped 5 bases, with 7 bases sitting between them. CDR1 is SNHLY and CDR2 is FYNNEI in the germline V gene. The CDR3 covers 11 residues. Here the CDR3 reads CASREWETQYF. DNA for the CDR3: TGTGCCAGCAGGGAGTGGGAGACCCAGTACTTC.

This clone was seen more than once but under ten times. The rearrangement joins TRBV4-2 to TRBJ1-2; D is undetermined. CDR1 LGHNA and CDR2 YNFKEQ come from the germline V gene. The CDR3 totals 13 residues. V lost 4 bases to trimming and J lost 1 base, with 7 bases between them. The CDR3 loop reads CASSPAGNYGYTF. CDR3 nucleotides: TGTGCCAGCAGCCCTGCGGGTAACTATGGCTACACCTTC.

The chain recombines TRBV30 with TRBJ2-3, with 10 bases that match TRBD2. The CDR3 spans 14 residues. CDR1 and CDR2 (germline): GTSNPN, SVGIG (reference sequence). V was clipped by 3 bases and J by 6 bases; unmatched bases: 6. The CDR3 region has the DNA TGTGCCTGGAGGCTAGCGGGAGTAGCCGATACGCAGTATTTT. Translation gives CAWRLAGVADTQYF. The whole variable domain, filled in from reference TRBV30 and TRBJ2-3, reads SQTIHQWPATLVQPVGSPLSLECTVEGTSNPNLYWYRQAAGRGLQLLFYSVGIGQISSEVPQNLSASRPQDRQFILSSKKLLLSDSGFYLCAWRLAGVADTQYFGPGTRLTVL.

In regard to this clone: Other DNA sequences within the sample encode an identical CDR3. This chain uses TRBV6-5 with TRBJ1-1; a weak D match, TRBD1 (5 bases). With 2 bases removed from V and 8 bases from J, the gap between germline ends came to 12 bases. CDR3 length: 13 residues. Germline CDR1 is MNHEY and CDR2 is SVGAGI. CDR3 region: CASSYGAGLEAFF. CDR3 nucleotides: TGTGCCAGCAGTTACGGGGCTGGGTTAGAAGCTTTCTTT.